A single sample gave rise to the 15 T cell receptor beta chains below, sequenced in a study of CD8 T cells in Susac syndrome. The RNA input was roughly 0.45 to 1 ug, and it was reverse transcribed with random hexamers. A single record per CDR3 protein comes from TCRdb applying MiXCR to the immunoSEQ multiplex PCR reads. The sample has about 200,000 distinct CDR3 sequences; around nine tenths are singletons. Input material: CD8+ T cells from PBMCs. Receptors originate from a human donor with multiple sclerosis.

Only one count was recorded for this clonotype. The chain carries TRBV13 and TRBJ2-5, with D tentatively TRBD1 or TRBD2 (5 bases each). Germline V gene data show CDR1 as PRHDT and CDR2 as FYEKMQ (reference sequence). This CDR3 has 14 amino acids. Between the trimmed V and J ends, which lost 4 bases and 9 bases, there was a span of 18 bases. CDR3 loop: CASSSTAGRGAQYF. CDR3 DNA: TGTGCCAGCAGCTCTACAGCCGGAAGAGGGGCCCAGTACTTC.

This sequence joins TRBV9 and TRBJ1-2, with 9 bases fitting TRBD1. With 1 base clipped from V and 6 bases from J, the junction kept 1 base outside the gene matches. This CDR3 comprises 13 residues. Germline V CDR1 and CDR2: SGDLS, YYNGEE. This CDR3 reads CASSVRDRDGYTF. For the CDR3, the DNA is TGTGCCAGCAGCGTACGGGACAGGGATGGCTACACCTTC.

The chain combines TRBV30 with TRBJ2-3; perhaps TRBD2 as D (6 bases). V was trimmed by 5 bases and J by 2 bases, leaving 11 bases between them. This CDR3 spans 13 amino acids. The germline V gene encodes CDR1 GTSNPN and CDR2 SVGIG (reference sequence). DNA of the CDR3: TGTGCCTGGGCGGAGGGGACCACAGATACGCAGTATTTT. This translates into CAWAEGTTDTQYF.

CDR3 nucleotides: TGTGCCAGCAGCCCCCCTCCCGCGCCTGGGGCCAACGTCCTGACTTTC. Residues: CASSPPPAPGANVLTF. The chain employs TRBV11-2 and TRBJ2-6; D is unresolved. This CDR3 has 16 amino acids. V lost 5 bases and J lost 2, with 13 bases in between. Germline loops: CDR1 SGHAT, CDR2 FQNNGV.

The chain has TRBV3-1 and TRBJ2-7; maybe TRBD2 (5 bases). The V gene lost 1 base and the J gene lost 4 bases, with 17 bases spanning the gap. The CDR3 extends over 16 amino acids. The germline gives CDR1 LGHDT, CDR2 YNNKEL (reference sequence). Here the CDR3 reads CASSQGEGLLLYEQYF. The DNA for the CDR3 is TGTGCCAGCAGCCAAGGGGAAGGACTTCTACTTTACGAGCAGTACTTC.

The genes are TRBV19 and TRBJ2-7; D ambiguous. Trimming removed 3 bases at V and 5 bases at J, with 11 bases between. The CDR3 totals 13 residues. CDR1 is LNHDA and CDR2 is SQIVND in the germline V gene (reference sequence). CDR3 nucleotide sequence: TGTGCCAGTAGTATCTTCGGAAGAGACGAGCAGTACTTC. It translates to CASSIFGRDEQYF.

V gene TRBV5-6 combines with J gene TRBJ2-2, with TRBD2 identical over 8 bases. The CDR3 runs to 15 residues. The trim removed 2 bases at V and 6 bases at J, leaving 6 bases unmatched. CDR1 SGHDT and CDR2 YYEEEE come from the germline V gene. The CDR3 reads CASSLAGAGAGELFF. CDR3 DNA sequence: TGTGCCAGCAGCTTAGCGGGAGCGGGGGCCGGGGAGCTGTTTTTT.

In this sample, this clonotype turned up a few times. The rearrangement links TRBV5-6 to TRBJ2-7, with no clear D. V was cut by 0 bases and J by 1 base, with 5 bases left in between. CDR1 and CDR2 from the germline V gene are SGHDT and YYEEEE. The CDR3 sequence is 13 residues long. In DNA, the CDR3 is TGTGCCAGCAGCTTGGGGGCGTCCTACGAGCAGTACTTC. Translation gives CASSLGASYEQYF.

The CDR3 here is CASSPRAIDNEQFF. CDR3 in DNA: TGTGCCAGCAGCCCGAGGGCTATTGACAATGAGCAGTTCTTC. This rearrangement joins TRBV5-6 to TRBJ2-1; tentatively, D is TRBD2 (5 bases). The CDR3 sequence is 14 residues long. Between the trimmed V and J ends, which lost 4 bases and 5 bases, there was a span of 13 bases. The germline V gene has CDR1 SGHDT and CDR2 YYEEEE.

The chain employs TRBV4-2 and TRBJ2-1; D not resolved. With 0 bases removed from V and 0 bases from J, the gap between germline ends came to 12 bases. Germline CDR1 is LGHNA and CDR2 is YNFKEQ. This CDR3 spans 17 amino acids. The CDR3 DNA follows: TGTGCCAGCAGCCAAGATGGGGAACTGAGCTCCTACAATGAGCAGTTCTTC. It specifies CASSQDGELSSYNEQFF.

This sequence joins TRBV12-3 or TRBV12-4 and TRBJ2-5; 8 nucleotides match TRBD2. The J segment lost 0 bases and the V segment lost 3 bases, leaving 3 bases of the junction unmatched. This CDR3 has 15 amino acids. The CDR3 nucleotides are TGTGCCAGCAGTTTGCAGCGGGAGTACCAAGAGACCCAGTACTTC. It specifies CASSLQREYQETQYF.

This rearrangement joins TRBV29-1 to TRBJ2-2; D not certain. Germline V gene lookup returns CDR1 SQVTM and CDR2 ANQGSEA. Trimming took off 2 bases at V and 6 bases at J, with 22 bases between the two ends. The CDR3 runs 17 residues. The DNA of the CDR3 is TGCAGCGTTGAATACCCATCTTCTGCGGCTGCACCCGGGGAGCTGTTTTTT. Encoded protein: CSVEYPSSAAAPGELFF.

The J gene is TRBJ2-7, the V gene TRBV4-1; D might be TRBD1 or TRBD2, each matching 5 bases. Germline CDR1 reads MGHRA; CDR2 reads YSYEKL. CDR3 size: 15 residues. The V end lost 1 base, the J end lost 0 bases, and 10 bases lay between the germline ends. The CDR3 nucleotides are TGCGCCAGCAGCCAAGGGGCCGGGGCCTCCTACGAGCAGTACTTC. It translates to CASSQGAGASYEQYF.

V is TRBV27 and J is TRBJ1-2, with 7 bases identical to TRBD1. From germline, CDR1 is MNHEY and CDR2 SMNVEV (reference sequence). Germline trimming cut 4 bases from V and 7 bases from J; bases unmatched to any gene: 6. This CDR3 is 13 amino acids long. In DNA form, the CDR3 reads TGTGCCAGCAGTTCCTGGACAGGTGGTGGCTACACCTTC. This encodes CASSSWTGGGYTF.

The chain links TRBV7-9 to TRBJ2-2, with D maybe TRBD2 (6 bases). CDR1 SEHNR and CDR2 FQNEAQ come from the germline V gene (reference sequence). The V end was cut by 5 bases, the J end by 0 bases, with 13 bases between. This CDR3 contains 16 residues. The chain's CDR3 is CASSPSAGPNTGELFF. The CDR3 region has the DNA TGTGCCAGCAGCCCTTCGGCGGGGCCGAACACCGGGGAGCTGTTTTTT.